The entry below describes one T cell receptor beta chain. The sample originates from a study of blood T cell repertoires in COVID-19. In the original analysis: How many nucleated cells were present was estimated from reference gene primer amplification. Sequencing was performed with immunoSEQ multiplex PCR; in TCRdb, only in-frame clones are kept and a portion is missing. For V, J and clone size, that table is used; D and trimming come from the DNA. The sample lists 70,000 to 90,000 clones, 86% seen once, with 7% to 9% in the top ten. Source material: peripheral blood. The clonotype originates from a man aged 50-60 years with active COVID-19.

CDR3 nucleotide sequence: TGCAGTGCGGTAGCCGCTAGCACGCAGTATTTT. The encoded protein is CSAVAASTQYF. The J gene is TRBJ2-3, the V gene TRBV20-1; weak D call: TRBD2 (5 bases). V dropped 6 bases and J dropped 9 bases, with 13 bases sitting between them. Per the germline V gene, CDR1 is DFQATT and CDR2 is SNEGSKA (reference sequence). The CDR3 length is 11 residues.